These 5 T cell receptor beta chains were all obtained from the same sample, sequenced in a study of regulatory dendritic cells for organ transplantation. Sorted subsets were CFSE-labeled and cultured four to five days with allogeneic dendritic cells. The repertoire was sequenced with immunoSEQ multiplex PCR; TCRdb's copy has only in-frame clones and lacks some. The repertoire has roughly 23,000 clones, approximately 83% of them found once; the top ten carry 0.2% to 0.3%. Antigens of these TCRs are unknown. Input material: naive CD4+ T cells from blood cultured with dendritic cells. Subset meaning: CD45RA+ naive T cells. The receptors here all came from a human donor in good health.

In this sample, this clone turned up a few times. As DNA, the CDR3 is TGTGCCAGCGTCGGAAAGCGGCTTAGCTCCTACGAGCAGTACTTC. Translating it yields CASVGKRLSSYEQYF. The J gene is TRBJ2-7, the V gene TRBV6-5; tentatively, D is TRBD2 (5 bases). CDR3 size: 15 residues. Germline V gene lookup returns CDR1 MNHEY and CDR2 SVGAGI. Trimming pared 8 bases from V and 0 bases from J, leaving 17 bases between.

The chain is built from TRBV9 and TRBJ1-1; TRBD1 agrees at 10 bases. V gave up 0 bases and J gave up 6 bases; unmatched junction bases: 5. Germline values: CDR1 SGDLS, CDR2 YYNGEE. This CDR3 contains 15 residues. The DNA of the CDR3 is TGTGCCAGCAGCGTAGTGGGACAGGGGCGTCCTGAAGCTTTCTTT. As protein: CASSVVGQGRPEAFF.

The table lists this clone with a few counts. The chain recombines TRBV27 with TRBJ1-6; the match to TRBD1 covers 7 bases. The CDR3 totals 15 residues. CDR1 is MNHEY and CDR2 is SMNVEV in the germline V gene (reference sequence). The J segment lost 6 bases and the V segment lost 5 bases, leaving 7 bases of the junction unmatched. This CDR3 reads CASSNNRGRNSPLHF. CDR3 DNA: TGTGCCAGCAGTAACAACAGGGGACGTAATTCACCCCTCCACTTT.

V and J are TRBV2 and TRBJ1-2; maybe TRBD1 (5 bases). The germline CDR1 and CDR2 sequences are SNHLY and FYNNEI. V shed 4 bases and J shed 8 bases, with 14 bases lying between them. The CDR3 covers 13 residues. CDR3 sequence (DNA): TGTGCCAGCAGTGGCCCCCAGGGTAAAGGCTACACCTTC. Protein product: CASSGPQGKGYTF.

The chain links TRBV6-5 to TRBJ1-2; unclear D gene. The V and J ends lost 4 bases and 7 bases respectively, with 16 bases between them. This CDR3 has 14 residues. The germline CDR1 and CDR2 sequences are MNHEY and SVGAGI. CDR3 coding DNA: TGTGCCAGCAGTTCGGGGTGGGCCCTGCTTGGCTACACCTTC. Protein: CASSSGWALLGYTF.